This T cell receptor (beta chain) was recovered during a study of blood T cell repertoires in COVID-19. Study as a whole: The United States, Italy and Spain were the sources of the acute and convalescent COVID-19 samples.

Between the trimmed V and J ends, which lost 0 bases and 2 bases, there was a span of 7 bases. The germline CDR1 and CDR2 sequences are LGHDT and YNNKEL (reference sequence). This CDR3 is 14 amino acids long. As handled by the study authors: Quantification of nucleated cells was approximated via reference gene primer amplification. TCRdb keeps only in-frame clones here, not all; method: immunoSEQ multiplex PCR. D and trimming come from the DNA, and the V and J calls and clone size come from that table. The profile shows around 57,000 clones, about 87% of them singletons. This clonotype was sampled from a human donor with active COVID-19. The donor label of this sample is uncertain. The sequencing input was peripheral blood. This chain links TRBV3-1 (or the pseudogene TRBV3-2) with TRBJ2-5; the D is unclear. The DNA of the CDR3 is TGTGCCAGCAGCCAAGATCCTCTTCAAGAGACCCAGTACTTC. Translation gives CASSQDPLQETQYF.